This T cell receptor beta chain came from a study of cytomegalovirus exposure and HLA in healthy donors. Worth noting for this clone: As yet, its antigen is unknown. Other DNA sequences in this specimen translate into the identical CDR3.

V dropped 6 bases and J dropped 7; count of bases not matched to a gene: 5. The CDR3 extends over 14 amino acids. The V gene's germline CDR1 is MNHEY and CDR2 SMNVEV (reference sequence). Study-wide results and caveats: Across donors, most TCRs were seen rarely, yet some public ones were widespread. A few chains linked to CMV were shown in vitro to be specific for CMV antigens. Cytomegalovirus-associated TCR beta chains were listed, numbering roughly 150. Cytomegalovirus status, reportedly, was diagnosed with high specificity and sensitivity by the classifier.

Clones were sequenced by immunoSEQ multiplex PCR, and TCRdb holds only the in-frame ones, with some missing. The sample records over 200,000 clones, over 75% being singletons. This chain uses TRBV27 with TRBJ2-7; TRBD2 matches at 14 bases. Sequenced input: PBMCs. The receptor was derived from a woman aged 18-29 years in good health and CMV-seropositive. The CDR3 DNA sequence: TGTGCCAGCAGGGGACTAGCGGGAGTCAGGGAGCAGTACTTC. Residues: CASRGLAGVREQYF.